This TCR beta chain was profiled in a study of beta chain features in type 1 diabetes (dated by TCRdb to the late 2010s). Study-wide context: Mean age, gender distribution, total cell number and subset yield were not different between patients and healthy donors. A total of roughly 99,000,000 sorted cells were examined across all samples, and the number of cells per subset was strongly correlated with RNA yield. The study compared TCRB repertoires of sorted circulating CD4+ T cell subsets between recently diagnosed type 1 diabetes patients and matched healthy donors. Regulatory and stem cell-like memory subsets were obtained from only 8 patients and roughly 8 healthy donors, while naive and central memory subsets were obtained from all 30 or so donors.

Results the study describes overall, beyond this receptor: Because the HLA sub-analyses included only small numbers of individuals, any influence of HLA type on TCRB rearrangement was left unresolved. Because cDNA was sequenced instead of genomic DNA, highly expressing activated cells could be over-represented, though the groups showed no difference in activation or CD3 levels. Type 1 diabetes patients showed a moderate but significant shortening of TCRB CDR3 length in all four CD4+ subsets. PCR might favor shorter templates, but patient and control samples were amplified and corrected together, so any skew would affect both groups equally. The naive, central memory and regulatory TCRB repertoires appeared to resemble one another more closely among patients than among healthy donors. At VDJ recombination sites, type 1 diabetes patients had fewer insertions and more deleted nucleotides, which implies abnormalities in thymic rearrangement.

A single peripheral blood draw of approximately 120 mL on average was collected from each donor into heparinised tubes. A BD FACSAria II and a panel including CD45RO, CCR7, CD25, CD127, CD95 and CD27 were used to sort naive, central memory, regulatory and stem cell-like memory CD4+ T cells. A purity above 98% was achieved for all sorted populations. PBMCs were isolated immediately by Lymphoprep density gradient centrifugation and stained directly without culture. So that batch effects would be minimized, each experiment stained and sorted samples in pairs, pairing one healthy donor with one patient. All of the isolated RNA was reverse transcribed with the High Capacity cDNA Reverse Transcription Kit, so expressed TCRB transcripts were sequenced. Naive, central memory and regulatory T cell samples underwent deep immunoSEQ sequencing, averaging roughly 3.3 million total reads per sample. After sorted cells were lysed in RLT buffer, RNA was extracted with DNase-treated RNeasy Micro or Mini kits, with the choice depending on cell number. Each cell subset was processed separately to prevent cross-contamination, with patient and healthy donor samples processed together. TCRB sequences were amplified from cDNA with the immunoSEQ multiplex PCR, producing 87-bp fragments spanning the CDR3 region. Sequencing of the amplicons was performed on the Illumina HiSeq platform. On the study's bioinformatics: Synthetic template baselines were used to correct PCR bias computationally, reads within Hamming distance 2 were collapsed, and singletons that could not be merged were discarded. Reads were aligned against IMGT so that V, D and J genes, CDR3 length and insertions or deletions at six rearrangement sites could be assigned. Within each subset, clonotype counts were normalized to sorted cell number, and only after that were true diversity and Gini coefficients computed with the tcR R package. The overlap coefficient, calculated on TCRB nucleotide sequences, was used to measure repertoire sharing. Out-of-frame TCRB sequences from naive cells were analyzed as a proxy for the pre-selection repertoire. Drawn from immuneACCESS, this table holds only the in-frame rearrangements with V and J called that TCRdb kept. Clones are partly lost; checked studies trace under half to an unresolved V gene and leave the rest unexplained. The DNA gave D and trimming, while V, J and clone size come from that table. The sample data list 900,000 or so clones, and 15% to 20% of these were observed just once. In total, the top ten clones hold 0.023% of the sample.

Looking up the germline V gene (reference sequence) yields CDR1 SEHNR and CDR2 FQNEAQ. Spanning cysteine to phenylalanine, the CDR3 consists of 14 amino acids. Only the CDR3 DNA is retained, 42 bases long and in frame from the first base. Clipping removes 5 bases from V and 7 bases from J, with 9 as the unmatched junction base count. This clone was observed a few times. This receptor's antigen is unknown. No base-level quality is on record; no much larger clone is a single base apart. Sequencing was done on a sample of naive CD4+ T cells from blood. This sample's cell subset or site label indicates: true naive CD4+ T cells. The receptor was derived from a woman between 18 and 30 years old in good health. Recombination connected TRBV7-9 to TRBJ1-2, with 8 bases in between that match TRBD1. The CDR3 amino acid sequence is: CASSPRGQAAGYTF. The sequence in DNA is TGTGCCAGCAGCCCGCGGGGACAGGCCGCTGGCTACACCTTC.